The clone carrying this TCR beta chain was picked up many times. In the authors' methods: Researchers report that nucleated cell counts were estimated from reference gene primer amplification. Assay used: immunoSEQ multiplex PCR; TCRdb lists only in-frame clones, some missing. Clonal size and the V and J genes are those of that table, whereas D and trimming came from the DNA. The data show more than 90,000 clones, about 77% seen once. The data belong to a study of blood T cell repertoires in COVID-19. Study context: Spain, Italy and the United States supplied samples that represented acute and convalescent COVID-19. The cDNA or gDNA used as material had been derived from T cells, B-cell-depleted T cells, or PBMCs.

The CDR3 runs 16 residues. V was pared by 4 bases and J by 2 bases, with 16 bases between. Looked up from germline, CDR1 is MNHEY and CDR2 is SVGAGI. Sequences were obtained from peripheral blood. The V call is TRBV6-5, the J call TRBJ2-3; no firm D call. This TCR was recovered from a woman aged 80 or over with acute or convalescent COVID-19. Here the CDR3 DNA reads TGTGCCAGCAGTTCCTTGACAATCTATCTCACAGATACGCAGTATTTT. Its protein product is CASSSLTIYLTDTQYF.